Below, 9 T cell receptor beta chains from the same sample are listed, as sequenced in a study of cytomegalovirus exposure and HLA in healthy donors. A multiplex PCR was run with 60 Vbeta primers and 13 Jbeta primers. The data were produced by immunoSEQ multiplex PCR, yet TCRdb's version contains in-frame clones alone and is incomplete. This table has about 140,000 clones, roughly 80% appearing once. Material for sequencing was PBMCs. The receptor set was obtained from a man between 18 and 29 years old in good health and CMV-seronegative.

V and J are TRBV4-1 and TRBJ1-5; D gene ambiguous. The length of the CDR3 is 14 residues. V was clipped by 4 bases and J by 5 bases, with 12 bases between them. CDR1 is MGHRA and CDR2 is YSYEKL in the germline V gene. CDR3 sequence: CASSLITNHQPQHF. For the CDR3, the DNA is TGCGCCAGCAGCCTCATTACTAATCATCAGCCCCAGCATTTT.

As regards this clone: This same CDR3 is encoded by further DNA sequences in the sample. J is TRBJ2-7 and V is TRBV5-1; TRBD1 matches 10 bases. This CDR3 comprises 14 residues. V lost 3 bases and J lost 2; bases outside the gene matches: 2. The germline gives CDR1 SGHRS, CDR2 YFSETQ. CDR3 coding DNA: TGCGCCAGCAGCTCCGGGACAGGGGCCTACGAGCAGTACTTC. Protein sequence: CASSSGTGAYEQYF.

The CDR3 coding sequence is TGTGCCAGCAGCTTGGTGGCAGGGGAAGTAGGTACAGATACGCAGTATTTT. Translating gives CASSLVAGEVGTDTQYF. V usage is TRBV5-6 and J usage is TRBJ2-3; possibly TRBD1 for D (6 bases). The V end was cut by 0 bases, the J end by 3 bases, with 17 bases between. This CDR3 is 17 amino acids long. Germline values: CDR1 SGHDT, CDR2 YYEEEE.

V usage is TRBV19 and J usage is TRBJ1-5, with D maybe TRBD1 (5 bases). The V gene lost 10 bases and the J gene lost 4 bases, with 11 bases spanning the gap. The germline V gene encodes CDR1 LNHDA and CDR2 SQIVND (reference sequence). The CDR3 spans 12 residues. Here the CDR3 reads CATRARNQPQHF. CDR3 nucleotides: TGTGCCACCAGGGCGAGGAATCAGCCCCAGCATTTT. Supplemented by reference TRBV19 and TRBJ1-5, the full variable domain reads DGGITQSPKYLFRKEGQNVTLSCEQNLNHDAMYWYRQDPGQGLRLIYYSQIVNDFQKGDIAEGYSVSREKKESFPLTVTSAQKNPTAFYLCATRARNQPQHFGDGTRLSIL.

The chain joins TRBV6-5 to TRBJ1-2, with a possible D match to TRBD1 (6 bases). With 6 bases removed from V and 0 bases from J, the gap between germline ends came to 11 bases. This CDR3 contains 14 residues. Germline CDR1 reads MNHEY; CDR2 reads SVGAGI. The CDR3 DNA reads TGTGCCAGCAGCGTCGCAGGGGCTAACTATGGCTACACCTTC. As protein: CASSVAGANYGYTF.

The chain employs TRBV10-3 and TRBJ2-3; TRBD2 might be the D (6 bases). Germline V gene data show CDR1 as ENHRY and CDR2 as SYGVKD. V gave up 0 bases and J gave up 2 bases, with 12 bases separating them. The CDR3 has 16 amino acids. This CDR3 is CAISESRLALTDTQYF. The CDR3, as DNA: TGTGCCATCAGTGAGTCGCGGCTAGCGCTCACAGATACGCAGTATTTT.

This chain joins TRBV5-6 and TRBJ2-7; the D gene is possibly TRBD1 (5 bases). The germline CDR1 and CDR2 sequences are SGHDT and YYEEEE. V shed 4 bases and J shed 0 bases, with 8 bases lying between them. This CDR3 has 13 amino acids. The CDR3 sequence: CASSPGYSYEQYF. The CDR3 bases are TGTGCCAGCAGCCCAGGGTACTCCTACGAGCAGTACTTC.

The chain joins TRBV11-2 to TRBJ2-7; 9 bases fit TRBD2. The CDR3 spans 18 residues. The V gene end was trimmed by 6 bases and the J gene end by 7 bases; junction bases not matched to a gene: 22. From germline, CDR1 is SGHAT and CDR2 FQNNGV. CDR3 protein: CASRSVGTSPERRGEQYF. The DNA for the CDR3 is TGTGCCAGCAGATCCGTCGGGACTAGCCCCGAACGACGGGGGGAGCAGTACTTC. Based on the CDR3 plus reference TRBV11-2 and TRBJ2-7, the full variable domain is EAGVAQSPRYKIIEKRQSVAFWCNPISGHATLYWYQQILGQGPKLLIQFQNNGVVDDSQLPKDRFSAERLKGVDSTLKIQPAKLEDSAVYLCASRSVGTSPERRGEQYFGPGTRLTVT.

This clone has a single count. The rearrangement links TRBV2 to TRBJ2-5, with D perhaps matching TRBD2 (5 bases). The end of the DNA fits TRBJ2-7 better, so the J call may be wrong. The CDR3 extends over 11 amino acids. Germline V gives CDR1 SNHLY, CDR2 FYNNEI. In DNA form, the CDR3 reads TGTGCCAGCAACGGGATTTACGAGCAGTACTTC. Its protein is CASNGIYEQYF.